This T cell receptor beta chain emerged from a study of T-cell memory formation after mild COVID-19. Study results and caveats: Pre-infection memory harbored some responding clones, suggesting cross-reactive memory joined.

Trimming removed 4 bases at V and 10 bases at J, with 20 bases between. CDR3 length: 14 amino acids. Germline V gene lookup returns CDR1 SGHRS and CDR2 YFSETQ. In TCRdb, the 5' RACE reads were re-called with MiXCR into one record per CDR3 protein. The table shows around 130,000 distinct CDR3 sequences, with 13% to 15% occurring only once. In regard to this clonotype: No antigen is known for it.

This chain joins TRBV5-1 and TRBJ1-1; possibly TRBD1 for D (5 bases). The specimen was PBMCs or a T cell subset sorted from them (not recorded which). This TCR derives from an adult woman who had mild COVID-19 (a few samples of this study predate the infection). Cell type and time point are not known. CDR3 nucleotide sequence: TGCGCCAGCAGCCCAGAAGGACACCCTAATAGAGCTTTCTTT. It is translated as CASSPEGHPNRAFF.